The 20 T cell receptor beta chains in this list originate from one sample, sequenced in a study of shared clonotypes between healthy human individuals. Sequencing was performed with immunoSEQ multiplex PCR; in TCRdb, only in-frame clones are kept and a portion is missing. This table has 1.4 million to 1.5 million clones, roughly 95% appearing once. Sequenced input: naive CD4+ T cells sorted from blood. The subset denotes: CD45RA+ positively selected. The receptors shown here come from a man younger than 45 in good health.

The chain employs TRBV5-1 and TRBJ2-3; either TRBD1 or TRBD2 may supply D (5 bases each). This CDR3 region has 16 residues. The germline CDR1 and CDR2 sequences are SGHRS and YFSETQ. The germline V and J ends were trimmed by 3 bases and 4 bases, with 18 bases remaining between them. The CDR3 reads CASSSAGGGMADTQYF. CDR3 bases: TGCGCCAGCAGCTCCGCGGGTGGGGGAATGGCAGATACGCAGTATTTT.

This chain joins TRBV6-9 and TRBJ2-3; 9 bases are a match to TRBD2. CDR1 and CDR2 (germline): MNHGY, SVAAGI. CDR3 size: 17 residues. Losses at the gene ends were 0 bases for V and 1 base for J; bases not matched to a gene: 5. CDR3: CASSYSRAGGCTDTQYF. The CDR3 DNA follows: TGTGCCAGCAGTTATTCTAGGGCGGGAGGGTGCACAGATACGCAGTATTTT.

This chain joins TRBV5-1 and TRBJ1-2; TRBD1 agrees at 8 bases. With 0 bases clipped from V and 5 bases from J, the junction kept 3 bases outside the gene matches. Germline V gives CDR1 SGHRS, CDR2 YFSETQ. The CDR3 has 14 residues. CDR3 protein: CASSLDRGSYGYTF. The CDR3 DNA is TGCGCCAGCAGCTTGGACAGGGGGAGTTATGGCTACACCTTC.

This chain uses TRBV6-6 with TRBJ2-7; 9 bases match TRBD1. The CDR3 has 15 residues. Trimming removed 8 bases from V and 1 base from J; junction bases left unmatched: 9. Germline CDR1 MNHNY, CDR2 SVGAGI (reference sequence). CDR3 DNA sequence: TGTGCCAGCCTCCATACCGGGACAGGGTCCTACGAGCAGTACTTC. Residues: CASLHTGTGSYEQYF.

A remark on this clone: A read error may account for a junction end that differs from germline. In nucleotides, the CDR3 is TGTGCCAGCAGTGAATTTGTTGGGACTTCTTTT. This encodes CASSEFVGTSF. The V and J genes are TRBV6-5 and TRBJ2-2, with D possibly being TRBD2 (6 bases). Germline loops: CDR1 MNHEY, CDR2 SVGAGI. The CDR3 runs to 11 residues.

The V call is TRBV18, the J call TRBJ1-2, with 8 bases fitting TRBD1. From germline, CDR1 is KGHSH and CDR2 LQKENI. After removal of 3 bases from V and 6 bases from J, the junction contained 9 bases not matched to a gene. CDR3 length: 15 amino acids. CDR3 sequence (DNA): TGTGCCAGCTCACCCAAGGACAGGGAAGGGAATGGCTACACCTTC. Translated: CASSPKDREGNGYTF.

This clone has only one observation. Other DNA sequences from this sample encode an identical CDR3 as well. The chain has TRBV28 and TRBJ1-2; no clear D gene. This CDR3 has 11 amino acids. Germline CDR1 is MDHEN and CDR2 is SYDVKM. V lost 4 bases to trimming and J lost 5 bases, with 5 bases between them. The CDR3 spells CASSSSYGYTF. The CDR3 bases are TGTGCCAGCAGTTCCTCGTATGGCTACACCTTC.

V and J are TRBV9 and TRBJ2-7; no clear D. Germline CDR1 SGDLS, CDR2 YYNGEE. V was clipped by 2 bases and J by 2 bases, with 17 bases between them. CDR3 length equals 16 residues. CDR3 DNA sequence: TGTGCCAGCAGCGTCTCCTCCTTAGCCTTACCCTACGAGCAGTACTTC. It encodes CASSVSSLALPYEQYF.

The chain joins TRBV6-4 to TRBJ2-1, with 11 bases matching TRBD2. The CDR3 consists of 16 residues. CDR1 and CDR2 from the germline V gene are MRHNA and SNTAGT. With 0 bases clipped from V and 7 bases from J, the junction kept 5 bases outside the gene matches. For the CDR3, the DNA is TGTGCCAGCAGTGACTCCGGGACTAGCGGATTAAATGAGCAGTTCTTC. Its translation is CASSDSGTSGLNEQFF.

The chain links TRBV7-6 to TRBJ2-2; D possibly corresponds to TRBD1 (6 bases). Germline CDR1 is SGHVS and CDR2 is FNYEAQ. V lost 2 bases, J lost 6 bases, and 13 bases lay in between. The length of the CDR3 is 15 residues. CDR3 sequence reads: CASSLLQGSSGELFF. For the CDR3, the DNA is TGTGCCAGCAGCTTATTGCAGGGGAGTTCCGGGGAGCTGTTTTTT.

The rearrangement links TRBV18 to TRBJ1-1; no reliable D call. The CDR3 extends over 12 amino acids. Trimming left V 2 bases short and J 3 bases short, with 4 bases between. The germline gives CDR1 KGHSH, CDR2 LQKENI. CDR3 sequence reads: CASSPVYTEAFF. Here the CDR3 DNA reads TGTGCCAGCTCACCAGTCTACACTGAAGCTTTCTTT.

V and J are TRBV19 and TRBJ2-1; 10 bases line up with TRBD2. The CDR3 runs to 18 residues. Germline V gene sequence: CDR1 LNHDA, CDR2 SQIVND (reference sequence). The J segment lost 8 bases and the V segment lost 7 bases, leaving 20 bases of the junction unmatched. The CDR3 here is CASIPSSGSWPSCDEQFF. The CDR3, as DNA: TGTGCCAGTATCCCGTCTAGCGGGAGTTGGCCAAGTTGTGATGAGCAGTTCTTC.

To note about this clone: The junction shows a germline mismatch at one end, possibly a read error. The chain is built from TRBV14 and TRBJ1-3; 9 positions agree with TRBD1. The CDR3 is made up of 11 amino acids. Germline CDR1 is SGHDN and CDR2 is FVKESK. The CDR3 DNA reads TGTGCCAGCAGCCAAGCGTGGGACAGGGCGTTT. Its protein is CASSQAWDRAF. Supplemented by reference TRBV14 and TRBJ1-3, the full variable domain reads EAGVTQFPSHSVIEKGQTVTLRCDPISGHDNLYWYRRVMGKEIKFLLHFVKESKQDESGMPNNRFLAERTGGTYSTLKVQPAELEDSGVYFCASSQAWDRAFGEGSWLTVV.

CDR3 protein: CASSMRLGGNQPQHF. The CDR3 DNA reads TGTGCCAGCAGTATGCGACTCGGGGGCAATCAGCCCCAGCATTTT. V gene TRBV27 combines with J gene TRBJ1-5; unclear D gene. The CDR3 runs to 15 residues. CDR1 and CDR2 from the germline V gene are MNHEY and SMNVEV (reference sequence). V shed 5 bases and J shed 2 bases, with 13 bases lying between them.

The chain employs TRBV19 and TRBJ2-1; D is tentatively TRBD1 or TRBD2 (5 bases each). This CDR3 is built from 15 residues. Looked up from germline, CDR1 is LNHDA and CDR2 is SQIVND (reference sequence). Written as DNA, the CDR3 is TGTGCGACGAATAAGGGGACGGATAAGACAAATGAGCAGTTCTTC. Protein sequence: CATNKGTDKTNEQFF.

CDR3: CASSPLLGLGDTGELFF. The CDR3 DNA reads TGTGCCAGCTCACCACTTCTAGGACTAGGGGACACCGGGGAGCTGTTTTTT. This rearrangement joins TRBV18 to TRBJ2-2; the match to TRBD2 covers 7 bases. Germline-derived CDR1 and CDR2 are KGHSH and LQKENI. CDR3 size: 17 residues. Trimming removed 1 base from V and 3 bases from J; junction bases left unmatched: 8.

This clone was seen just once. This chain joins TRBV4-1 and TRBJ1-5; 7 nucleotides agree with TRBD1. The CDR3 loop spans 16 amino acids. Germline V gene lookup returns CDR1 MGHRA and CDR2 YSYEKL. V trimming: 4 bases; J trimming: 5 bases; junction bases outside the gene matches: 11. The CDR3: CASSPRQGGSHQPQHF. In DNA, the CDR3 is TGCGCCAGCAGCCCCAGACAGGGAGGATCCCATCAGCCCCAGCATTTT.

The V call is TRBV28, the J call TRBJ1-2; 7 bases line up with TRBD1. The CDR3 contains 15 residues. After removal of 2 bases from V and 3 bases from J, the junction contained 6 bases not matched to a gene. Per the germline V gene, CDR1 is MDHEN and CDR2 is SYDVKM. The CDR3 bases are TGTGCCAGCAGTTTAATCGGACAGGAATACTATGGCTACACCTTC. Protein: CASSLIGQEYYGYTF.

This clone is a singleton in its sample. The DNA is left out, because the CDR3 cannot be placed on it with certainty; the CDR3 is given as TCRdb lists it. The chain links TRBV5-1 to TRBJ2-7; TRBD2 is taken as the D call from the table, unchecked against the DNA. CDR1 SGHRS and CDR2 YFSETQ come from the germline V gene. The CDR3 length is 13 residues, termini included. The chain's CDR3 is CASSQDVGLGIYF.

The CDR3 DNA sequence: TGTGCCAGCAGCTACAGGACAAGCCTTAGCAATCAGCCCCAGCATTTT. Translating it yields CASSYRTSLSNQPQHF. The V call is TRBV7-8, the J call TRBJ1-5; possibly TRBD1 for D (5 bases). Per the germline V gene, CDR1 is SGHVS and CDR2 is FQNEAQ. This CDR3 contains 16 residues. V was shortened by 4 bases and J by 0 bases, with 13 bases between the two germline ends.